The clone carrying this T cell receptor beta chain was recorded at least ten times. The antigen is unknown. This beta chain turned up in a library designed for alpha chains; as an off-target read, its abundance says little. This entry comes from a study of spatial heterogeneity in lung cancer. Whole-study findings and limits: Intratumoral expanded alpha and beta TCR counts were found to track tumor mutation counts.

Time point described: sample taken at primary tumor resection. Sequencing was performed on whole RNA extracted from tumor and nontumor lung tissue, or from frozen PBMC, and the material was left unsorted. The CDR3 runs 12 residues. Looked up from germline, CDR1 is SQVTM and CDR2 is ANQGSEA. Trimming shortened V by 2 bases and J by 10 bases, and 14 bases separated the two germline ends. A single record per CDR3 protein comes from TCRdb applying MiXCR to the 5' RACE reads. The data hold 3,000 to 4,000 distinct CDR3 sequences, with over 6% observed a single time. The rearrangement uses TRBV29-1 and TRBJ2-5; D is uncertain. This sequence was found in a male donor with early-stage non-small cell lung cancer. Source: lung tumor tissue, taken at surgery. CDR3 protein: CSVERAPGVQYF. The CDR3 DNA reads TGCAGCGTTGAAAGGGCCCCTGGGGTCCAGTACTTC.